The source of this T cell receptor beta chain is a study of blood T cell repertoires in COVID-19. On the study more broadly: There were acute and convalescent COVID-19 samples, and they came from the United States, Italy and Spain. Sample material is recorded as cDNA or gDNA derived from T cells, B-cell-depleted T cells, or PBMCs.

In the original analysis: Reference gene primer amplification gave estimated nucleated cell counts. Produced via immunoSEQ multiplex PCR; TCRdb's table is partial and in-frame only. V and J calls and clone size come straight from that table; D and trimming were deduced from the DNA. The data show roughly 340,000 clones, around nine tenths seen once. This clone was observed once. This CDR3 is 15 amino acids long. The J segment lost 6 bases and the V segment lost 4 bases, leaving 5 bases of the junction unmatched. Germline V CDR1 and CDR2: SGHRS, YFSETQ. The Seattle patients joined while their infection was active and were tracked longitudinally afterward.

The origin of this receptor is a woman between 65 and 79 years old with COVID-19, enrolled during active disease. This rearrangement joins TRBV5-1 to TRBJ1-6, with TRBD1 matching 9 bases. The sample taken for sequencing was peripheral blood. The CDR3 is CASSPLDRGNSPLHF. The DNA for the CDR3 is TGCGCCAGCAGCCCCCTGGACAGGGGTAATTCACCCCTCCACTTT.